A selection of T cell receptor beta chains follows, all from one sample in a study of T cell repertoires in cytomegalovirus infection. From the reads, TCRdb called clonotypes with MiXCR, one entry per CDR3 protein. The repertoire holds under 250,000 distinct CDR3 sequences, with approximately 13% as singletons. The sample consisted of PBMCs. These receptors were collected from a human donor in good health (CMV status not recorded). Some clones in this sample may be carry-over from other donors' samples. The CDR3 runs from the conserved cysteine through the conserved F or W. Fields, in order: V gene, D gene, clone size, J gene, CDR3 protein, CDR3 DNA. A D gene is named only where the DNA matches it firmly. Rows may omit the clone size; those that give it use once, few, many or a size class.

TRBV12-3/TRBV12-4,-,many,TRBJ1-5,CASSLYGRLSNQPQHF,TGTGCCAGCAGTTTATATGGCCGGCTAAGCAATCAGCCCCAGCATTTT
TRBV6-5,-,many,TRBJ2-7,CASRPSGTTGSYEQYF,TGTGCCAGCAGACCTTCCGGGACGACCGGCTCCTACGAGCAGTACTTC
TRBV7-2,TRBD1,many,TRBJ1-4,CASSLQGQGGEKLFF,TGTGCCAGCAGCTTGCAGGGACAGGGCGGCGAAAAACTGTTTTTT
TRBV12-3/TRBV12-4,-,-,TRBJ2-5,CASSFSGDGETQYF,TGTGCCAGCAGTTTTTCAGGGGACGGAGAGACCCAGTACTTC
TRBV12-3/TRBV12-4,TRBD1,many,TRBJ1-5,CASRLRGRDQPQHF,TGTGCCAGCAGGCTCAGGGGGCGCGATCAGCCCCAGCATTTT
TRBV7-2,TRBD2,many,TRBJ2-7,CASSPLRLAGNEQYF,TGTGCCAGCAGCCCCTTGCGACTAGCTGGCAACGAGCAGTACTTC
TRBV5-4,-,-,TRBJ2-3,CASSWDRYTDTQYF,TGTGCCAGCAGCTGGGACCGGTACACAGATACGCAGTATTTT
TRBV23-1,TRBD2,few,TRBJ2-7,CASRRREDYEQYF,TGCGCCAGTAGACGGCGGGAGGACTACGAGCAGTACTTC
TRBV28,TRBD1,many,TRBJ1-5,CASSLWGQGNQPQHF,TGTGCCAGCAGTTTATGGGGACAGGGGAATCAGCCCCAGCATTTT
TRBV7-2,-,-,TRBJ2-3,CASSLGRDRVPDTQYF,TGTGCCAGCAGCTTAGGCCGAGACCGGGTCCCAGATACGCAGTATTTT
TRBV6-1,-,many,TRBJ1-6,CASSEVLGHNSPLHF,TGTGCCAGCAGTGAAGTTTTAGGGCATAATTCACCCCTCCACTTT
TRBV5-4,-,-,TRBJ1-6,CASSLDDRSNSPLHF,TGTGCCAGCAGCTTGGATGACAGGTCGAATTCACCCCTCCACTTT
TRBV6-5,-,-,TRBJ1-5,CASRGQPNQPQHF,TGTGCCAGCAGAGGACAGCCAAATCAGCCCCAGCATTTT
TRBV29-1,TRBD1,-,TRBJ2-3,CSVEATGGIADTQYF,TGCAGCGTTGAGGCGACAGGGGGCATCGCAGATACGCAGTATTTT
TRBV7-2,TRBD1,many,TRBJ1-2,CASSHTRDRANYGYTF,TGTGCCAGCAGTCACACCCGGGACAGAGCTAACTATGGCTACACCTTC
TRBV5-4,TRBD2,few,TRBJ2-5,CASSLGQREIKETQYF,TGTGCCAGCAGCTTGGGGCAGCGGGAGATTAAAGAGACCCAGTACTTC
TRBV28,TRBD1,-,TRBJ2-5,CASSLGRGREETQYF,TGTGCCAGCAGTTTGGGCAGGGGGCGTGAAGAGACCCAGTACTTC
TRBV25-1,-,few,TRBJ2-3,CASSVPGQGSDTQYF,TGTGCCAGCAGTGTACCGGGCCAGGGGTCGGATACGCAGTATTTT
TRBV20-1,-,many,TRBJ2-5,CSASPIPQETQYF,TGCAGTGCTAGCCCCATCCCCCAAGAGACCCAGTACTTC
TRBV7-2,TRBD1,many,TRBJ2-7,CASTWTGGSSHEQYF,TGTGCCAGCACTTGGACAGGGGGATCCTCCCACGAGCAGTACTTC
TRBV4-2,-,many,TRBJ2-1,CASSHRGTHNEQFF,TGTGCCAGCAGCCACCGGGGGACCCACAATGAGCAGTTCTTC
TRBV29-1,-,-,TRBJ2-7,CSARDGPYEQYF,TGCAGCGCACGGGACGGCCCCTACGAGCAGTACTTC
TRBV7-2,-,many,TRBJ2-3,CASSLGGAVSTDTQYF,TGTGCCAGCAGCTTAGGCGGGGCCGTCAGCACAGATACGCAGTATTTT
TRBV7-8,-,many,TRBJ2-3,CASSLNGGQGSGTDTQYF,TGTGCCAGCAGCTTAAACGGCGGCCAGGGGAGTGGCACAGATACGCAGTATTTT
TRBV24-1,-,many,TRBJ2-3,CATSDLHFGGTDTQYF,TGTGCCACCAGTGATTTGCACTTCGGGGGTACAGATACGCAGTATTTT